Listed below are T cell receptor beta chains from one sample, sequenced in a study of T cell repertoires in cytomegalovirus infection. One entry per CDR3 protein results from TCRdb running MiXCR on the reads. The sample has some 300,000 distinct CDR3 sequences, roughly 9.3% seen once. Material: PBMCs. These TCRs come from a human donor in good health (CMV status not recorded). Some clones in this sample may be carry-over from other donors' samples. CDR3s leave out the opening cysteine and the closing phenylalanine or tryptophan.

j_call v_call cdr3_aa
TRBJ2-1 TRBV18 ASSPDRVNEQF
TRBJ2-7 TRBV29-1 SVDDRGSYEQY
TRBJ2-5 TRBV15 ATSRLGEETQY
TRBJ2-3 TRBV7-2 ASSGTRVRGDTQY
TRBJ2-1 TRBV7-2 ASSSLNGGEQF
TRBJ1-4 TRBV5-4 ASRRGQSYNEKLF
TRBJ1-2 TRBV5-1 ASSLTGTLYGYT
TRBJ1-5 TRBV4-1 ASSQVGRGGNQPQH
TRBJ2-6 TRBV20-1 SANPAGRDTSGANVLT
TRBJ2-7 TRBV2 ASSPTGLLSYEQY
TRBJ1-2 TRBV29-1 SVDPDRSNYGYT
TRBJ2-7 TRBV6-5 ASSYSMLSTTYEQY
TRBJ2-7 TRBV20-1 SAVLAGGRNEQY
TRBJ2-7 TRBV6-5 ASSYRRTGSSYEQY
TRBJ2-5 TRBV29-1 SVPRPETQY
TRBJ1-5 TRBV7-9 ASSLAESGASGPQH
TRBJ2-1 TRBV12-3/TRBV12-4 ASTTGTGDDEQF
TRBJ1-2 TRBV6-2/TRBV6-3 ASSYSRQGGYT
TRBJ2-3 TRBV11-2 ASSLNRATTDTQY
TRBJ1-5 TRBV12-3/TRBV12-4 ASSRRTGQLNQPQH
TRBJ1-3 TRBV28 ASSPRGGASGNTIY
TRBJ1-1 TRBV28 ASSSDRITTEAF
TRBJ2-1 TRBV20-1 SALGRYNEQF
TRBJ1-1 TRBV20-1 SASTRAQGGTEAF
TRBJ1-5 TRBV20-1 SASVHNSNQPQH
TRBJ2-2 TRBV24-1 ATEDTLTGELF
TRBJ2-6 TRBV19 ASKESGLSGANVLT
TRBJ2-5 TRBV7-2 ASSLASGEVGTQY
TRBJ2-1 TRBV7-2 ASSYPLGGGQGSYNEQF
TRBJ1-2 TRBV6-6 ASGGDYGYT
TRBJ1-2 TRBV29-1 SVRTGANYGYT
TRBJ2-4 TRBV5-6 ASSPGSLAKNIQY
TRBJ2-5 TRBV5-6 ASSGDSRETQY
TRBJ2-1 TRBV15 ATSPRLAGGSNEQF
TRBJ1-6 TRBV11-3 ASSLDPSSPLH
TRBJ2-5 TRBV7-2 ASSTTSGLRETQY
TRBJ1-4 TRBV28 ASSSPGTSSNEKLF
TRBJ2-5 TRBV20-1 SARVPGTAFQETQY
TRBJ2-3 TRBV29-1 SCWLDTQY
TRBJ2-3 TRBV20-1 SARDSLAGPDTQY
TRBJ2-5 TRBV28 ASSLFAQGKTQY
TRBJ1-5 TRBV20-1 SANGHYSNQPQH
TRBJ2-5 TRBV2 AKEVPGQGLLETQY
TRBJ1-2 TRBV7-9 ASSGTAQNYGYT
TRBJ1-1 TRBV28 ASSLIVSDTEAF
TRBJ1-2 TRBV29-1 SVENARTTNYGYT